These 5 T cell receptor beta chains came from one sample sequenced in a study of blood T cell repertoires in COVID-19 (dated by TCRdb to the early 2020s). Receptors were amplified or captured by the immunoSEQ multiplex PCR assay. Sourced from immuneACCESS, this table was stored by TCRdb with only in-frame sequences that have V and J called. A share of the clones is absent; for the studies checked, an unresolved V gene accounts for under half, and the remainder has no known explanation. This sample is represented by tens of thousands of clones; 83% of them were singletons. Over 40% of the sample belongs to the ten largest clones. Sequenced material: peripheral blood. The receptors stem from an elderly man with acute or convalescent COVID-19.

The chain is built from TRBV19 and TRBJ1-4; TRBD1 is a possible D gene (6 bases). The length of the CDR3 is 13 residues. Trimming removed 2 bases at V and 10 bases at J, with 11 bases between. Looked up from germline, CDR1 is LNHDA and CDR2 is SQIVND (reference sequence). CDR3 in DNA: TGTGCCAGTAGTATACAGGGGCTAGGAAAACTGTTTTTT. Encoded protein: CASSIQGLGKLFF.

The chain joins TRBV25-1 to TRBJ2-5, with D possibly matching TRBD2 (7 bases). The germline V gene encodes CDR1 MGHDK and CDR2 SYGVNS. V lost 8 bases and J lost 7, with 20 bases in between. The CDR3 consists of 14 residues. CDR3 residues: CASGGDTASWTQYF. CDR3 in DNA: TGTGCCAGCGGGGGGGACACGGCGTCATGGACCCAGTACTTC.

The chain combines TRBV6-5 with TRBJ1-6; D gene unclear. Looked up from germline, CDR1 is MNHEY and CDR2 is SVGAGI. V was shortened by 6 bases and J by 4 bases, with 10 bases between the two germline ends. This CDR3 region has 14 residues. The DNA of the CDR3 is TGTGCCAGCAGGGCAGGCTCGTATAATTCACCCCTCCACTTT. This sequence encodes CASRAGSYNSPLHF.

The V and J genes are TRBV7-2 and TRBJ1-2; D call uncertain. From germline, CDR1 is SGHTA and CDR2 FQGNSA. V gave up 8 bases and J gave up 5 bases, with 15 bases separating them. This CDR3 comprises 13 residues. The CDR3 loop reads CASEMVLRYGYTF. The CDR3 DNA sequence: TGTGCCAGCGAGATGGTGCTGAGATATGGCTACACCTTC. Together with reference TRBV7-2 and TRBJ1-2, the CDR3 gives the full variable domain: GAGVSQSPSNKVTEKGKDVELRCDPISGHTALYWYRQSLGQGLEFLIYFQGNSAPDKSGLPSDRFSAERTGGSVSTLTIQRTQQEDSAVYLCASEMVLRYGYTFGSGTRLTVV.

J is TRBJ2-5 and V is TRBV28, with TRBD1 matching 7 bases. V was clipped by 2 bases and J by 5 bases; unmatched bases: 8. This CDR3 contains 15 residues. The germline gives CDR1 MDHEN, CDR2 SYDVKM. The CDR3 loop reads CASSLIGGEWETQYF. CDR3 bases: TGTGCCAGCAGTTTAATAGGGGGCGAGTGGGAGACCCAGTACTTC. The complete variable domain, with remaining parts taken from reference TRBV28 and TRBJ2-5, reads DVKVTQSSRYLVKRTGEKVFLECVQDMDHENMFWYRQDPGLGLRLIYFSYDVKMKEKGDIPEGYSVSREKKERFSLILESASTNQTSMYLCASSLIGGEWETQYFGPGTRLLVL.